This is a list of T cell receptor beta chains from one sample in a study of T cells in Graves' hyperthyroidism and ophthalmopathy. MiXCR was run by TCRdb on the multiplex PCR reads, yielding one entry per CDR3 protein. The sample lists hundreds of thousands of distinct CDR3 sequences; around 13% were seen once. The specimen sequenced was blood. These receptors all come from a woman aged 25 to 45 with Graves' hyperthyroidism that later progressed to Graves' ophthalmopathy. Both conserved end residues are part of each CDR3. D genes are given only for firm matches. Clone size appears in some rows only: once, few, many, or a class for an expanded clone.

D,size,length,V,J,DNA,CDR3
-,many,15,TRBV7-9,TRBJ2-3,TGTGCCAGCAGCCCCTCCCCGAGGCCAACTGATACGCAGTATTTT,CASSPSPRPTDTQYF
-,-,18,TRBV11-2,TRBJ2-5,TGTGCCAGCAGCTTAGTATTGGGCCGGGGGCTGGCCGGTGAGACCCAGTACTTC,CASSLVLGRGLAGETQYF
TRBD1,many,13,TRBV12-3/TRBV12-4,TRBJ1-2,TGTGCCAGCAAAACAGGGGGCAACTATGGCTACACCTTC,CASKTGGNYGYTF
-,many,14,TRBV27,TRBJ1-2,TGTGCCAGCAGTTTAGACCAGGGGAGGGCTGGCTACACCTTC,CASSLDQGRAGYTF
-,many,12,TRBV29-1,TRBJ2-3,TGCAGCGTTTTAGCTAGCACAGATACGCAGTATTTT,CSVLASTDTQYF
-,few,15,TRBV15,TRBJ1-3,TGTGCCACCAGCAGAGATCAGGGACCGGGAAACACCATATATTTT,CATSRDQGPGNTIYF
TRBD2,many,16,TRBV7-9,TRBJ2-7,TGTGCCAGCAGCTGGGGACTAGCGGACTCTTCCTACGAGCAGTACTTC,CASSWGLADSSYEQYF
TRBD2,many,15,TRBV28,TRBJ2-2,TGTGCCAGCAGTTTAGGGGGGAGGGCCACCGGGGAGCTGTTTTTT,CASSLGGRATGELFF
-,few,14,TRBV20-1,TRBJ2-3,TGCAGTGCTAGTGGGTGGGGAGGACCAGATACGCAGTATTTT,CSASGWGGPDTQYF
-,many,15,TRBV28,TRBJ1-2,TGTGCCAGCAGTTTGACCGGTCCCCCCAACTATGGCTACACCTTC,CASSLTGPPNYGYTF
TRBD2,many,15,TRBV11-1,TRBJ2-1,TGTGCCAGCAGCCTCATGGGCGGGAGTATCAATGAGCAGTTCTTC,CASSLMGGSINEQFF
TRBD1,many,15,TRBV12-3/TRBV12-4,TRBJ2-3,TGTGCCAGTGATTTAGGACAGGGAGCCCCAGATACGCAGTATTTT,CASDLGQGAPDTQYF
TRBD1,few,16,TRBV7-9,TRBJ2-2,TGTGCCAGCAGCTTCGGGCAGGGGGTAGAGGCCGGGGAGCTGTTTTTT,CASSFGQGVEAGELFF